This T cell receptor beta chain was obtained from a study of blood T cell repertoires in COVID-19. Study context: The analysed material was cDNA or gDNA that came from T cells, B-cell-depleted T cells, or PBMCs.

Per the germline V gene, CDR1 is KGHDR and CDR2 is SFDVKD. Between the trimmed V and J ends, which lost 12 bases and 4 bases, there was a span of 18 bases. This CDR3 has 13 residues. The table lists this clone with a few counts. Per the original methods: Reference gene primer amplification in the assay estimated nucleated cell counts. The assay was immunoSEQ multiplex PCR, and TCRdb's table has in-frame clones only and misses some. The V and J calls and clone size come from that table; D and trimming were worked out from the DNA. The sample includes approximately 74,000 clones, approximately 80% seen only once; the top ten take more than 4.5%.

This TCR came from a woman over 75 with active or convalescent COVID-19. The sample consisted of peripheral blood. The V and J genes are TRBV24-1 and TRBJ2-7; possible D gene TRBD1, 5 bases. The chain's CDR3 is CAPANLRQYEQYF. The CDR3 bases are TGTGCCCCTGCTAACCTTAGACAGTACGAGCAGTACTTC.